The entry below gives a single T cell receptor (beta chain) sequence along with its context. V gave up 2 bases and J gave up 3 bases; unmatched junction bases: 3. Germline V gene data show CDR1 as KGHSH and CDR2 as LQKENI. The CDR3 spans 14 residues. The data originate from a study of blood T cell repertoires in COVID-19. About the study: The United States, Italy and Spain supplied acute and convalescent COVID-19 samples.

Authors' methods: Quantification of nucleated cells was approximated via reference gene primer amplification. Assay: immunoSEQ multiplex PCR; the TCRdb copy retains only in-frame clones and omits some. From that table come the V and J calls and clone size; the DNA was used to work out D and trimming. The table records over 200,000 clones, 80% to 85% of them present only once. The V and J genes are TRBV18 and TRBJ2-5; 7 positions match TRBD1. This receptor was identified in a human donor in a cohort sampled during active COVID-19. The sequenced material came from peripheral blood. The CDR3 spells CASSPWTGKETQYF. The CDR3 DNA is TGTGCCAGCTCACCATGGACAGGAAAAGAGACCCAGTACTTC.